Following are 32 T cell receptor beta chains from one sample sequenced in a study of early T cells in non-severe SARS-CoV-2 infection. Using its own MiXCR run on the 5' RACE reads, TCRdb lists one record per CDR3 protein. The data show tens of thousands of distinct CDR3 sequences, roughly 13% seen once. The sequenced sample consisted of whole blood. The receptors stem from an adult who was a healthcare worker with PCR-confirmed SARS-CoV-2 infection or an uninfected control (not recorded which).

This clonotype has a handful of counts. The rearrangement links TRBV3-1 to TRBJ2-7; maybe TRBD2 (7 bases). Trimming cost V 0 bases and J 10 bases, with 13 bases left between them. The length of the CDR3 is 13 residues. The germline V gene has CDR1 LGHDT and CDR2 YNNKEL (reference sequence). The CDR3 region has the DNA TGTGCCAGCAGCCAAGACGGCGGGGGCCGACAGTACTTC. It specifies CASSQDGGGRQYF.

This clonotype was seen at least ten times. V is TRBV20-1 and J is TRBJ1-6; D unclear. CDR1 is DFQATT, CDR2 SNEGSKA, per germline (reference sequence). V lost 0 bases, J lost 9 bases, and 21 bases lay in between. This CDR3 has 17 residues. The chain's CDR3 is CSARDLGSAMGSSPLHF. The CDR3, as DNA: TGCAGTGCTAGAGATTTAGGCAGTGCCATGGGGAGTTCACCCCTCCACTTT.

This clonotype was seen ten or more times. V is TRBV7-9 and J is TRBJ2-5, with 9 nucleotides matching TRBD2. J lost 5 bases, V lost 4 bases, and 8 bases had no gene match. Germline assignment: CDR1 SEHNR and CDR2 FQNEAQ (reference sequence). The CDR3 consists of 15 residues. The CDR3 sequence: CASSSGNSGGETQYF. CDR3 DNA: TGTGCCAGCAGCTCCGGCAATAGCGGGGGTGAGACCCAGTACTTC.

This clonotype was counted a few times. The chain is built from TRBV20-1 and TRBJ2-1; TRBD2 matches at 10 bases. Losses at the gene ends were 5 bases for V and 7 bases for J; bases not matched to a gene: 11. The germline V gene has CDR1 DFQATT and CDR2 SNEGSKA (reference sequence). This CDR3 region has 15 residues. CDR3 coding DNA: TGCAGTGCTCCTAAATGGGCTAGCGGGGGAAATGAGCAGTTCTTC. It specifies CSAPKWASGGNEQFF.

This clonotype was counted ten times or more. The gene calls are TRBV6-5 and TRBJ2-3; D unresolved. V was trimmed by 2 bases and J by 1 base, leaving 4 bases between them. The CDR3 totals 13 residues. CDR1 and CDR2 from the germline V gene are MNHEY and SVGAGI. CDR3 in amino acids: CASSYPGTDTQYF. For the CDR3, the DNA is TGTGCCAGCAGTTACCCCGGCACAGATACGCAGTATTTT.

Ten or more counts support this clonotype. V usage is TRBV7-2 and J usage is TRBJ2-3; 7 bases align to TRBD1. The germline V gene has CDR1 SGHTA and CDR2 FQGNSA. The CDR3 has 15 amino acids. Losses at the gene ends were 5 bases for V and 5 bases for J; bases not matched to a gene: 10. The CDR3 region is CASSPDRVRKDTQYF. CDR3 nucleotides: TGTGCCAGCAGCCCAGACAGGGTTAGGAAAGATACGCAGTATTTT.

This clonotype was detected many times. V and J are TRBV7-6 and TRBJ2-7, with 13 nucleotides matching TRBD2. With 3 bases clipped from V and 2 bases from J, the junction kept 1 base outside the gene matches. This CDR3 is 15 amino acids long. Germline assignment: CDR1 SGHVS and CDR2 FNYEAQ. CDR3 coding DNA: TGTGCCAGCAGCTTGGGACTAGCGGGAACCTACGAGCAGTACTTC. Translation gives CASSLGLAGTYEQYF.

Only one count was recorded for this clonotype. This could be a read error, since a much larger clone is one nucleotide away. Here the CDR3 reads CASSDLADTLYF. The DNA for the CDR3 is TGTGCCAGCAGTGATTTGGCAGATACGCTGTATTTT. V usage is TRBV2 and J usage is TRBJ2-3; D is unclear. The CDR3 sequence is 12 residues long. Germline lookup yields CDR1 SNHLY and CDR2 FYNNEI. The full variable domain, rest sourced from reference TRBV2 and TRBJ2-3, is EPEVTQTPSHQVTQMGQEVILRCVPISNHLYFYWYRQILGQKVEFLVSFYNNEISEKSEIFDDQFSVERPDGSNFTLKIRSTKLEDSAMYFCASSDLADTLYFGPGTRLTVL.

This clonotype has more than one count but fewer than ten. The chain couples TRBV7-2 to TRBJ1-3; no definite D call. Trimming shortened V by 5 bases and J by 0 bases, and 17 bases separated the two germline ends. The CDR3 sequence is 17 residues long. Germline V gene data show CDR1 as SGHTA and CDR2 as FQGNSA. CDR3 sequence reads: CASSDTQARNSGNTIYF. DNA for the CDR3: TGTGCCAGCAGCGATACCCAAGCGCGGAACTCTGGAAACACCATATATTTT.

This clonotype was counted a few times. The gene calls are TRBV6-6 and TRBJ1-6, with unresolved D. CDR1 and CDR2 (germline): MNHNY, SVGAGI (reference sequence). The CDR3 extends over 14 amino acids. Deletions cut 2 bases from V and 5 bases from J, with 7 bases between. CDR3 loop: CASSYDRHNSPLHF. DNA of the CDR3: TGTGCCAGCAGTTACGATAGGCATAATTCACCCCTCCACTTT.

This chain connects TRBV12-3 or TRBV12-4 to TRBJ1-4; TRBD1 aligns across 7 bases. The CDR3 has 15 residues. J was trimmed by 4 bases and V by 3 bases; bases with no gene match: 5. CDR3 nucleotide sequence: TGTGCCAGCAGTTTCGACAGGGCCCTTAATGAAAAACTGTTTTTT. Translation gives CASSFDRALNEKLFF.

This clonotype was seen a few times. The chain joins TRBV29-1 to TRBJ1-1; no reliable D call. Germline values: CDR1 SQVTM, CDR2 ANQGSEA. The CDR3 is 12 residues long. V lost 4 bases to trimming and J lost 11 bases, with 17 bases between them. The DNA for the CDR3 is TGCAGCGTTGCTAGTCGAAACCTCGGGGCTTTCTTT. The encoded protein is CSVASRNLGAFF.

This clonotype was seen at least ten times. V is TRBV6-6 and J is TRBJ2-3; 8 positions agree with TRBD2. V was clipped by 0 bases and J by 4 bases; unmatched bases: 6. Germline CDR1 reads MNHNY; CDR2 reads SVGAGI (reference sequence). The CDR3 is made up of 16 amino acids. CDR3 DNA: TGTGCCAGCAGTTACTCGAGGGAAGCGGGGGCAGATACGCAGTATTTT. Its protein is CASSYSREAGADTQYF.

This clonotype was picked up a small number of times. This chain uses TRBV5-5 with TRBJ2-1; TRBD1 aligns across 7 bases. CDR3 length equals 14 residues. CDR1 is SGHKS and CDR2 is YYEKEE in the germline V gene (reference sequence). The V and J ends lost 5 bases and 2 bases, in that order; junction bases with no gene match: 4. DNA of the CDR3: TGTGCCAGCAGGACAGGGATCCCCTACAATGAGCAGTTCTTC. Translation: CASRTGIPYNEQFF.

This clonotype was observed at least ten times. The chain couples TRBV6-1 to TRBJ1-1; 9 bases are a match to TRBD1. The CDR3 spans 15 residues. V lost 4 bases and J lost 1; bases outside the gene matches: 4. Per the germline V gene, CDR1 is MNHNS and CDR2 is SASEGT. In DNA, the CDR3 is TGTGCCAGCAGTGGTATGGGACAGGGGAACACTGAAGCTTTCTTT. Translation: CASSGMGQGNTEAFF.

At least ten counts were recorded for this clonotype. The chain combines TRBV18 with TRBJ1-2; TRBD1 matches at 8 bases. CDR3 size: 15 residues. J lost 3 bases, V lost 6 bases, and 9 bases had no gene match. Germline values: CDR1 KGHSH, CDR2 LQKENI. CDR3 sequence reads: CASSQLQGADYGYTF. The CDR3 coding sequence is TGTGCCAGCTCCCAACTTCAGGGGGCTGACTATGGCTACACCTTC.

This clonotype was observed at least ten times. V is TRBV6-1 and J is TRBJ1-1; no clear D gene. CDR1 is MNHNS and CDR2 is SASEGT in the germline V gene. V lost 2 bases and J 7 bases, leaving 11 bases between the germline ends. The CDR3 covers 13 residues. For the CDR3, the DNA is TGTGCCAGCAGTGAATGGAAGGAGGGTGAAGCTTTCTTT. Encoded protein: CASSEWKEGEAFF.

This clonotype was observed at least ten times. This chain links TRBV19 with TRBJ2-3; 8 bases align to TRBD2. After removal of 7 bases from V and 3 bases from J, the junction contained 6 bases not matched to a gene. The CDR3 totals 14 residues. Germline CDR1 and CDR2: LNHDA and SQIVND (reference sequence). This CDR3 is CASTPGGGTDTQYF. In DNA form, the CDR3 reads TGTGCCAGTACCCCTGGCGGGGGGACAGATACGCAGTATTTT.

This clonotype was counted many times. The chain is built from TRBV7-2 and TRBJ1-6; D gene unclear. Trimming shortened V by 1 base and J by 9 bases, and 16 bases separated the two germline ends. The germline V gene encodes CDR1 SGHTA and CDR2 FQGNSA. This CDR3 has 16 amino acids. The CDR3 is CASSLGALTPGSPLHF. The DNA of the CDR3 is TGTGCCAGCAGCTTAGGGGCTCTCACCCCGGGTTCACCCCTCCACTTT.

This clonotype has ten or more counts. This chain links TRBV5-1 with TRBJ1-1, with 7 bases that match TRBD1. CDR1 is SGHRS and CDR2 is YFSETQ in the germline V gene. This CDR3 comprises 16 residues. Trimming took 5 bases from V and 2 from J; bases not matched to a gene: 12. CDR3 in DNA: TGCGCCAGCAGATCAGAACTGGGACAGATTAACACTGAAGCTTTCTTT. Translating gives CASRSELGQINTEAFF. The complete variable domain, with remaining parts taken from reference TRBV5-1 and TRBJ1-1, reads KAGVTQTPRYLIKTRGQQVTLSCSPISGHRSVSWYQQTPGQGLQFLFEYFSETQRNKGNFPGRFSGRQFSNSRSEMNVSTLELGDSALYLCASRSELGQINTEAFFGQGTRLTVV.

The J gene is TRBJ1-2, the V gene TRBV2, with unresolved D. Trimming left V 0 bases short and J 8 bases short, with 16 bases between. The CDR3 has 15 amino acids. The germline gives CDR1 SNHLY, CDR2 FYNNEI. In DNA form, the CDR3 reads TGTGCCAGCAGTGAAGCGGGCGTAGTAACGAACGGCTACACCTTC. This translates into CASSEAGVVTNGYTF.

The table lists this clonotype with many counts. This chain uses TRBV10-1 with TRBJ1-2; unclear D gene. Trimming removed 3 bases from V and 3 bases from J, with 8 bases in between. Germline V CDR1 and CDR2: WNHNN, SYGVQD (reference sequence). CDR3 size: 13 residues. The CDR3 nucleotides are TGCGCCAGCAGTGATTACAGAGACTATGGCTACACCTTC. Protein sequence: CASSDYRDYGYTF.

This clonotype was found many times. The chain carries TRBV6-6 and TRBJ1-6; TRBD1 is a possible D gene (5 bases). V dropped 2 bases and J dropped 6 bases, with 8 bases sitting between them. The CDR3 loop spans 14 amino acids. Germline V gene lookup returns CDR1 MNHNY and CDR2 SVGAGI (reference sequence). The CDR3 sequence: CASSYGAGNSPLHF. Here the CDR3 DNA reads TGTGCCAGCAGTTACGGGGCGGGTAATTCACCCCTCCACTTT.

The table lists this clonotype with a few counts. The gene calls are TRBV4-2 and TRBJ2-7, with 8 bases identical to TRBD1. Germline trimming cut 6 bases from V and 4 bases from J; bases unmatched to any gene: 5. The CDR3 loop spans 13 amino acids. Germline V gives CDR1 LGHNA, CDR2 YNFKEQ. The CDR3 coding sequence is TGTGCCAGCAGAAACAGGGGGGCGTACGAGCAGTACTTC. As protein: CASRNRGAYEQYF.

In this sample, this clonotype turned up many times. The chain has TRBV12-5 and TRBJ2-3; D call uncertain. Per germline, CDR1 LGHNT and CDR2 FRNRAP. The CDR3 loop spans 14 amino acids. The V end lost 2 bases, the J end lost 2 bases, and 8 bases lay between the germline ends. CDR3 residues: CASGLTLSTDTQYF. CDR3 nucleotides: TGTGCTAGTGGTTTGACGTTATCCACAGATACGCAGTATTTT.

Only a few counts were recorded for this clonotype. The chain carries TRBV7-9 and TRBJ1-2; 7 bases fit TRBD1. Trimming at V came to 4 bases and at J to 4 bases, leaving 9 bases not matched to a gene. CDR1 is SEHNR, CDR2 FQNEAQ, per germline (reference sequence). The CDR3 length is 15 residues. Here the CDR3 DNA reads TGTGCCAGCAGCTCCCCAAGGGACAGCCCCTATGGCTACACCTTC. Its protein product is CASSSPRDSPYGYTF.

This clonotype was seen many times. The chain recombines TRBV12-3 or TRBV12-4 with TRBJ1-1; D call uncertain. V gave up 7 bases and J gave up 0 bases, with 9 bases separating them. The length of the CDR3 is 13 residues. CDR3 loop: CASNAAMNTEAFF. CDR3 DNA: TGTGCCAGCAATGCTGCCATGAACACTGAAGCTTTCTTT.

This clonotype was seen a handful of times. CDR3 nucleotide sequence: TGTGCCAGCAGCTCTTTACTGGGAAACAATGAGCAGTTCTTC. This gives the protein CASSSLLGNNEQFF. This chain joins TRBV7-2 and TRBJ2-1; D gene ambiguous. Per germline, CDR1 SGHTA and CDR2 FQGNSA. V shed 4 bases and J shed 5 bases, with 12 bases lying between them. This CDR3 region has 14 residues.

In its sample, this clonotype was seen many times. The rearrangement links TRBV7-2 to TRBJ2-1, with 9 bases identical to TRBD2. Germline V gene sequence: CDR1 SGHTA, CDR2 FQGNSA. The junction had 17 bases not matched to a gene; V was cut back by 5 bases and J by 12 bases. CDR3 length: 16 residues. CDR3 in DNA: TGTGCCAGCAGCAAGACTAGCGGTGAGACCGGGAGGGGGCAGTTCTTC. Protein sequence: CASSKTSGETGRGQFF.

J is TRBJ1-1 and V is TRBV4-1; 10 nucleotides line up with TRBD1. The V and J ends lost 4 bases and 0 bases, in that order; junction bases with no gene match: 8. CDR1 and CDR2 (germline): MGHRA, YSYEKL. The CDR3 runs to 17 residues. The DNA of the CDR3 is TGCGCCAGCAGCCTGGGACAGGGGAGGGTGATGAACACTGAAGCTTTCTTT. This sequence encodes CASSLGQGRVMNTEAFF.

The chain links TRBV6-5 to TRBJ2-2, with 9 nucleotides matching TRBD1. The junction had 4 bases not matched to a gene; V was cut back by 5 bases and J by 9 bases. Germline V gene sequence: CDR1 MNHEY, CDR2 SVGAGI. CDR3 length: 13 amino acids. In nucleotides, the CDR3 is TGTGCCAGCAGTAAGGACAGGGGACGGGAGCTGTTTTTT. Its translation: CASSKDRGRELFF.

This clonotype was observed a few times. V gene TRBV6-2 or TRBV6-3 combines with J gene TRBJ2-2, with a tentative D call TRBD2 (5 bases). Germline CDR1 MNHEY, CDR2 SVGEGT. Deletions cut 6 bases from V and 7 bases from J, with 12 bases between. CDR3 length: 13 amino acids. CDR3 in amino acids: CASRATSRGELFF. The CDR3, as DNA: TGTGCCAGCAGGGCTACTAGTCGCGGGGAGCTGTTTTTT.